Following are 29 T cell receptor beta chains from one sample sequenced in a study of blood T cell repertoires in COVID-19 (TCRdb year 2020). The receptor library was made with the immunoSEQ multiplex PCR assay. This is the immuneACCESS table as TCRdb keeps it, with only in-frame sequences that have V and J called. A part of the clones is gone; compared with another copy, unresolved V genes explain less than half, and the rest is unexplained. The sample records roughly 100,000 clones, approximately 90% of which are singletons. Of the sample, about 5% is held by the ten largest clones. The material sequenced was peripheral blood. The receptors here all came from a woman older than 75 with active COVID-19.

The chain joins TRBV9 to TRBJ2-3; 7 nucleotides line up with TRBD2. Germline lookup yields CDR1 SGDLS and CDR2 YYNGEE. V lost 5 bases, J lost 8 bases, and 14 bases stayed unmatched. There are 15 residues in the CDR3. This chain's CDR3 is CASSRRRESEGTQYF. In nucleotides, the CDR3 is TGTGCCAGCAGTCGTAGGCGGGAGAGTGAGGGTACGCAGTATTTT.

A few counts support this clone. V gene TRBV5-1 combines with J gene TRBJ1-2; tentative D call: TRBD1 (5 bases). The CDR3 spans 13 residues. Germline assignment: CDR1 SGHRS and CDR2 YFSETQ. V lost 0 bases and J 6 bases, leaving 9 bases between the germline ends. This CDR3 is CASSLAPTDGYTF. The CDR3 DNA reads as TGCGCCAGCAGCTTGGCCCCGACAGATGGCTACACCTTC.

V is TRBV7-6 and J is TRBJ1-2; weak D call: TRBD1 (6 bases). Germline CDR1 reads SGHVS; CDR2 reads FNYEAQ. The V gene lost 1 base and the J gene lost 4 bases, with 13 bases spanning the gap. CDR3 length: 15 amino acids. CDR3 region: CASSLGQGKTYGYTF. Here the CDR3 DNA reads TGTGCCAGCAGCTTAGGCCAGGGGAAAACCTATGGCTACACCTTC.

The V gene is TRBV6-5, the J gene TRBJ2-2; no firm D call. Trimming removed 6 bases from V and 7 bases from J, with 6 bases in between. Germline V gene lookup returns CDR1 MNHEY and CDR2 SVGAGI. The CDR3 contains 11 residues. The CDR3 region has the DNA TGTGCCAGCAGCCGGAGCGGGGAGCTGTTTTTT. Encoded protein: CASSRSGELFF.

This clone has more than one count but fewer than ten. The chain links TRBV27 to TRBJ1-2, with 7 bases fitting TRBD1. Trimming took 6 bases from V and 4 from J; bases not matched to a gene: 14. The CDR3 runs to 16 residues. Per germline, CDR1 MNHEY and CDR2 SMNVEV (reference sequence). CDR3: CASSRGQARGGYGYTF. CDR3 DNA: TGTGCCAGCAGCCGAGGACAGGCCCGTGGTGGCTATGGCTACACCTTC.

The gene calls are TRBV7-8 and TRBJ1-1; weak D call: TRBD1 (6 bases). The V end lost 0 bases, the J end lost 8 bases, and 7 bases lay between the germline ends. Germline values: CDR1 SGHVS, CDR2 FQNEAQ. This CDR3 has 12 amino acids. CDR3 protein: CASSLADREAFF. The CDR3 DNA sequence: TGTGCCAGCAGCTTAGCCGACAGGGAAGCTTTCTTT.

This sequence joins TRBV6-2 or TRBV6-3 and TRBJ1-1; 8 positions agree with TRBD1. Germline V gene data show CDR1 as MNHEY and CDR2 as SVGEGT. The CDR3 is made up of 13 amino acids. The trim removed 0 bases at V and 11 bases at J, leaving 5 bases unmatched. The CDR3 bases are TGTGCCAGCAGTTACTCTGCGACAGGGGTCGCTTTCTTT. Its protein is CASSYSATGVAFF.

V is TRBV19 and J is TRBJ1-1; maybe TRBD1 (5 bases). V lost 5 bases and J lost 0, with 10 bases in between. CDR1 and CDR2 (germline): LNHDA, SQIVND (reference sequence). CDR3 length: 14 amino acids. The CDR3 reads CASSLDRMNTEAFF. The CDR3 region has the DNA TGTGCCAGTAGTCTTGACAGAATGAACACTGAAGCTTTCTTT.

Details on this clone: Just one base apart from a much larger clone, this may be a read error. This sequence joins TRBV2 and TRBJ2-7; 10 bases match TRBD1. Per the germline V gene, CDR1 is SNHLY and CDR2 is FYNNEI. The CDR3 sequence is 14 residues long. The V and J ends lost 6 bases and 3 bases, in that order; junction bases with no gene match: 5. CDR3 sequence (DNA): TGTGCCAGCAGCGCCGGGACAGGGGTCTACGAGCAGTACTTC. Translation: CASSAGTGVYEQYF.

This rearrangement joins TRBV6-5 to TRBJ2-7; 12 bases match TRBD2. The V gene end was trimmed by 10 bases and the J gene end by 3 bases; junction bases not matched to a gene: 4. The length of the CDR3 is 13 residues. Germline CDR1 MNHEY, CDR2 SVGAGI. The CDR3 is CAITTSGSYEQYF. In DNA form, the CDR3 reads TGTGCCATTACGACTAGCGGGAGCTACGAGCAGTACTTC.

The chain combines TRBV10-3 with TRBJ1-5; D not certain. V lost 0 bases and J lost 5, with 8 bases in between. Germline V CDR1 and CDR2: ENHRY, SYGVKD. The CDR3 contains 14 residues. DNA for the CDR3: TGTGCCATCAGTGAGTCGAGGGCAGATCAGCCCCAGCATTTT. Protein product: CAISESRADQPQHF.

This rearrangement joins TRBV28 to TRBJ2-3; 10 bases fit TRBD1. The CDR3 totals 16 residues. Germline trimming cut 5 bases from V and 6 bases from J; bases unmatched to any gene: 11. CDR1 and CDR2 from the germline V gene are MDHEN and SYDVKM. CDR3 in amino acids: CASSPVGTGVSDTQYF. Here the CDR3 DNA reads TGTGCCAGCAGTCCAGTGGGGACAGGGGTGTCGGATACGCAGTATTTT.

Turning to this clone: One junction end disagrees with the germline gene, perhaps due to a read error. The rearrangement uses TRBV2 and TRBJ1-2; the match to TRBD1 covers 9 bases. Germline CDR1 and CDR2: SNHLY and FYNNEI. The CDR3 has 12 amino acids. Here the CDR3 DNA reads TGTGCCAGCAGAAGGACAGGGGATGGCTCCACCTTC. Its protein is CASRRTGDGSTF.

This chain connects TRBV7-9 to TRBJ1-2; 8 nucleotides align to TRBD1. The CDR3 totals 16 residues. Unmatched junction bases numbered 18, after V lost 8 bases and J lost 7 bases. Germline values: CDR1 SEHNR, CDR2 FQNEAQ (reference sequence). The DNA for the CDR3 is TGTGCCAGCGAGTTTTCCCAGGGGGCGAGAAGGTTTGGCTACACCTTC. This translates into CASEFSQGARRFGYTF.

The chain employs TRBV4-2 and TRBJ2-3; D perhaps matches TRBD2 (6 bases). Trimming stripped 0 bases from V and 0 bases from J, with 19 bases between. The CDR3 covers 19 residues. CDR1 is LGHNA, CDR2 YNFKEQ, per germline. CDR3 in amino acids: CASSQDLASDYTSTDTQYF. CDR3 DNA: TGTGCCAGCAGCCAAGATCTCGCTAGCGACTATACTAGCACAGATACGCAGTATTTT.

The chain joins TRBV13 to TRBJ2-6, with 12 nucleotides matching TRBD1. The length of the CDR3 is 18 residues. Germline CDR1 PRHDT, CDR2 FYEKMQ (reference sequence). J was trimmed by 5 bases and V by 5 bases; bases with no gene match: 10. The CDR3 sequence is CASSNPGQGARWANVLTF. CDR3 nucleotides: TGTGCCAGCAGCAATCCGGGACAGGGGGCGCGGTGGGCCAACGTCCTGACTTTC. The full variable domain, rest sourced from reference TRBV13 and TRBJ2-6, is AAGVIQSPRHLIKEKRETATLKCYPIPRHDTVYWYQQGPGQDPQFLISFYEKMQSDKGSIPDRFSAQQFSDYHSELNMSSLELGDSALYFCASSNPGQGARWANVLTFGAGSRLTVL.

The rearrangement links TRBV7-9 to TRBJ2-7, with TRBD2 as a possible D gene (7 bases). The germline gives CDR1 SEHNR, CDR2 FQNEAQ (reference sequence). The V gene lost 5 bases and the J gene lost 5 bases, with 22 bases spanning the gap. The CDR3 contains 16 residues. In nucleotides, the CDR3 is TGTGCCAGCAGCCCCGGGGGGAACAGGGCGGGACACGAGCAGTACTTC. The encoded protein is CASSPGGNRAGHEQYF.

Here the CDR3 DNA reads TGTGCCAGCAGCTTTCCGGGTAACTATGGCTACACCTTC. It yields the protein CASSFPGNYGYTF. The chain carries TRBV5-4 and TRBJ1-2; D gene unclear. This CDR3 is built from 13 residues. Trimming shortened V by 2 bases and J by 1 base, and 6 bases separated the two germline ends. Germline CDR1 is SGHNT and CDR2 is YYREEE (reference sequence).

The chain links TRBV5-1 to TRBJ1-2; 8 bases are a match to TRBD1. CDR3 size: 14 residues. The V gene's germline CDR1 is SGHRS and CDR2 YFSETQ. Trimming removed 2 bases from V and 8 bases from J; junction bases left unmatched: 8. The CDR3 reads CASSFGTGSPGYTF. For the CDR3, the DNA is TGCGCCAGCAGCTTTGGGACAGGATCTCCCGGCTACACCTTC. The full variable domain, rest sourced from reference TRBV5-1 and TRBJ1-2, is KAGVTQTPRYLIKTRGQQVTLSCSPISGHRSVSWYQQTPGQGLQFLFEYFSETQRNKGNFPGRFSGRQFSNSRSEMNVSTLELGDSALYLCASSFGTGSPGYTFGSGTRLTVV.

This clone was recorded once. The rearrangement uses TRBV7-2 and TRBJ2-5; 7 nucleotides line up with TRBD1. Germline trimming cut 5 bases from V and 5 bases from J; bases unmatched to any gene: 2. Per the germline V gene, CDR1 is SGHTA and CDR2 is FQGNSA. The CDR3 is made up of 12 amino acids. Here the CDR3 reads CASSRQGETQYF. In nucleotides, the CDR3 is TGTGCCAGCAGCCGACAGGGTGAGACCCAGTACTTC.

DNA of the CDR3: TGTGCCAGCTCACCAACAGGGGGTGCGGTCACTGAAGCTTTCTTT. Translated: CASSPTGGAVTEAFF. The chain combines TRBV18 with TRBJ1-1, with 8 bases aligning to TRBD1. The CDR3 covers 15 residues. V was clipped by 2 bases and J by 4 bases; unmatched bases: 6. Germline assignment: CDR1 KGHSH and CDR2 LQKENI.

The rearrangement uses TRBV5-1 and TRBJ1-1; 9 nucleotides agree with TRBD1. Looked up from germline, CDR1 is SGHRS and CDR2 is YFSETQ. The ends lost 0 bases at V and 6 bases at J; junction bases unmatched: 6. The CDR3 extends over 15 amino acids. For the CDR3, the DNA is TGCGCCAGCAGCTTGGGAGTACAGGGGGCATCTGAAGCTTTCTTT. Translated: CASSLGVQGASEAFF.

V usage is TRBV29-1 and J usage is TRBJ1-1; maybe TRBD1 (5 bases). In germline, CDR1 is SQVTM, CDR2 ANQGSEA. This CDR3 spans 12 amino acids. V was trimmed by 7 bases and J by 4 bases, leaving 13 bases between them. CDR3: CSAQGGVTEAFF. CDR3 nucleotides: TGCAGCGCCCAAGGAGGGGTCACTGAAGCTTTCTTT.

CDR3 sequence reads: CASSEAPNSPLHF. As DNA, the CDR3 is TGTGCCAGCAGTGAGGCACCCAATTCACCCCTCCACTTT. The rearrangement links TRBV9 to TRBJ1-6; D gene unclear. The CDR3 totals 13 residues. With 5 bases removed from V and 7 bases from J, the gap between germline ends came to 10 bases. The germline V gene has CDR1 SGDLS and CDR2 YYNGEE.

V gene TRBV18 combines with J gene TRBJ2-1; 7 bases match TRBD2. This CDR3 contains 13 residues. Germline lookup yields CDR1 KGHSH and CDR2 LQKENI. The J segment lost 10 bases and the V segment lost 0 bases, leaving 3 bases of the junction unmatched. The CDR3 nucleotides read TGTGCCAGCTCACCACCTGGGGGGGAAGAGCAGTTCTTC. This codes for CASSPPGGEEQFF.

J is TRBJ2-5 and V is TRBV18; D unresolved. Deletions cut 1 base from V and 2 bases from J, with 8 bases between. The CDR3 length is 14 residues. Germline values: CDR1 KGHSH, CDR2 LQKENI. CDR3 sequence reads: CASSPLAEQETQYF. Written as DNA, the CDR3 is TGTGCCAGCTCACCACTCGCGGAGCAAGAGACCCAGTACTTC.

This chain uses TRBV14 with TRBJ1-6; possibly TRBD1 for D (6 bases). Germline V CDR1 and CDR2: SGHDN, FVKESK. Trimming cost V 0 bases and J 5 bases, with 8 bases left between them. The CDR3 has 15 residues. CDR3 residues: CASSQEGQNNSPLHF. CDR3 nucleotides: TGTGCCAGCAGCCAAGAAGGACAGAATAATTCACCCCTCCACTTT. Combining the CDR3 with reference TRBV14 and TRBJ1-6 gives the whole variable domain EAGVTQFPSHSVIEKGQTVTLRCDPISGHDNLYWYRRVMGKEIKFLLHFVKESKQDESGMPNNRFLAERTGGTYSTLKVQPAELEDSGVYFCASSQEGQNNSPLHFGNGTRLTVT.

Notes on this clone: One junction end disagrees with the germline gene, perhaps due to a read error. The V call is TRBV7-9, the J call TRBJ2-1; TRBD1 matches at 8 bases. Germline-derived CDR1 and CDR2 are SEHNR and FQNEAQ (reference sequence). The CDR3 length is 15 residues. CDR3 loop: CASSSGQASNHERFF. The CDR3 nucleotides read TGTGCCAGCAGTTCGGGACAGGCCAGCAATCACGAGCGGTTCTTC.

This chain uses TRBV9 with TRBJ2-5; 8 nucleotides line up with TRBD2. CDR3 length: 14 residues. From germline, CDR1 is SGDLS and CDR2 YYNGEE. V shed 1 base, J shed 4 bases, and the junction held 3 bases outside the gene matches. The CDR3 DNA follows: TGTGCCAGCAGCGTAATGAGCGGGGGAGAGACCCAGTACTTC. Translation: CASSVMSGGETQYF. Combining the CDR3 with reference TRBV9 and TRBJ2-5 gives the whole variable domain DSGVTQTPKHLITATGQRVTLRCSPRSGDLSVYWYQQSLDQGLQFLIQYYNGEERAKGNILERFSAQQFPDLHSELNLSSLELGDSALYFCASSVMSGGETQYFGPGTRLLVL.